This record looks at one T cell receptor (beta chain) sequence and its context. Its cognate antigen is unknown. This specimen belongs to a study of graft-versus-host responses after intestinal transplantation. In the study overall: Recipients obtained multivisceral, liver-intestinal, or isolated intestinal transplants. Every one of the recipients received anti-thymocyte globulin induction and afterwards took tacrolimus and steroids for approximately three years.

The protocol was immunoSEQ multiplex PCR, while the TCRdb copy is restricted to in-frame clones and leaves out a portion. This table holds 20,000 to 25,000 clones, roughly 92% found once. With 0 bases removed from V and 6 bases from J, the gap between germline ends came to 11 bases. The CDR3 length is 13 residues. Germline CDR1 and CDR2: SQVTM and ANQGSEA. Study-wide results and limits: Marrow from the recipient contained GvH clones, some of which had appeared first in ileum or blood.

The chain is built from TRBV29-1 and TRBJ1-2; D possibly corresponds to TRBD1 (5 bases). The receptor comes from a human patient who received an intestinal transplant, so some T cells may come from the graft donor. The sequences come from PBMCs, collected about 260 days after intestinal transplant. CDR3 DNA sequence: TGCAGCGTTGAAGATCAAGGGGCGAATGGCTACACCTTC. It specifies CSVEDQGANGYTF. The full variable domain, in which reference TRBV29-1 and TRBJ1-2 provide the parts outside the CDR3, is SAVISQKPSRDICQRGTSLTIQCQVDSQVTMMFWYRQQPGQSLTLIATANQGSEATYESGFVIDKFPISRPNLTFSTLTVSNMSPEDSSIYLCSVEDQGANGYTFGSGTRLTVV.